This entry describes one T cell receptor beta chain. Its specificity is not known. Germline CDR1 and CDR2: SGDLS and YYNGEE. This CDR3 contains 17 residues. The V segment lost 3 bases and the J segment 3 bases; nucleotides outside the gene matches: 12. The PCR made use of 60 Vbeta and 13 Jbeta primers. Method: immunoSEQ multiplex PCR; TCRdb's copy keeps in-frame clones and lacks some. The repertoire holds 150,000 to 200,000 clones, with roughly 80% as singletons. This sample is drawn from a study of cytomegalovirus exposure and HLA in healthy donors. Whole-study results and caveats: High sensitivity and specificity were reportedly achieved when the classifier diagnosed cytomegalovirus status. Three CMV-associated chains were confirmed in vitro to be specific for CMV antigens. Follow-up analysis later connected one missense variant in DCLRE1C with trimming of TCR beta V- and J-genes.

The gene calls are TRBV9 and TRBJ2-1, with 7 nucleotides matching TRBD1. This sequence originates from a middle-aged woman in good health and CMV-seronegative. The material sequenced was PBMCs. The chain's CDR3 is CASSAGIGTASYNEQFF. The DNA of the CDR3 is TGTGCCAGCAGCGCCGGTATTGGGACAGCGAGCTACAATGAGCAGTTCTTC.